One and the same sample provided the 27 T cell receptor beta chains below, sequenced in a study of blood T cell repertoires in COVID-19. Measured with immunoSEQ multiplex PCR; TCRdb has only the in-frame clones, and not every one. The table shows about 210,000 clones, with 80% to 85% occurring only once. Sequencing was carried out using peripheral blood. Every receptor here comes from a woman of 80 years or more with COVID-19, enrolled during active disease.

J is TRBJ2-7 and V is TRBV3-1 (or the pseudogene TRBV3-2), with D possibly being TRBD2 (7 bases). CDR1 LGHDT and CDR2 YNNKEL come from the germline V gene (reference sequence). The germline V and J ends were trimmed by 3 bases and 2 bases, with 14 bases remaining between them. The CDR3 extends over 15 amino acids. CDR3 region: CASSHEAGAPYEQYF. In nucleotides, the CDR3 is TGTGCCAGCAGCCACGAGGCGGGGGCCCCCTACGAGCAGTACTTC.

DNA for the CDR3: TGTGCCAGTAGCCTCTTTGGGACAGGCTACTACGAGCAGTACTTC. Its translation: CASSLFGTGYYEQYF. The chain employs TRBV19 and TRBJ2-7; 8 bases are shared with TRBD1. The germline V gene has CDR1 LNHDA and CDR2 SQIVND (reference sequence). V lost 6 bases to trimming and J lost 3 bases; unmatched junction nucleotides: 10. The CDR3 has 15 amino acids. Looking up the rest from reference TRBV19 and TRBJ2-7 gives the full variable domain: DGGITQSPKYLFRKEGQNVTLSCEQNLNHDAMYWYRQDPGQGLRLIYYSQIVNDFQKGDIAEGYSVSREKKESFPLTVTSAQKNPTAFYLCASSLFGTGYYEQYFGPGTRLTVT.

The gene calls are TRBV6-1 and TRBJ1-6, with 7 bases identical to TRBD1. Germline V gene sequence: CDR1 MNHNS, CDR2 SASEGT. This CDR3 has 17 amino acids. V gave up 4 bases and J gave up 6 bases; unmatched junction bases: 12. The CDR3 DNA reads TGTGCCAGCAGTGCCCCGGACAGGTTCTATATTAATTCACCCCTCCACTTT. Translated, it gives CASSAPDRFYINSPLHF.

The rearrangement joins TRBV9 to TRBJ2-3; no clear D. V lost 0 bases and J lost 4, with 6 bases in between. Germline assignment: CDR1 SGDLS and CDR2 YYNGEE. The CDR3 has 13 residues. CDR3 in amino acids: CASSVGVPDTQYF. The CDR3 coding sequence is TGTGCCAGCAGCGTAGGAGTCCCAGATACGCAGTATTTT. The whole variable domain, filled in from reference TRBV9 and TRBJ2-3, reads DSGVTQTPKHLITATGQRVTLRCSPRSGDLSVYWYQQSLDQGLQFLIQYYNGEERAKGNILERFSAQQFPDLHSELNLSSLELGDSALYFCASSVGVPDTQYFGPGTRLTVL.

V and J are TRBV10-3 and TRBJ1-1; TRBD1 matches at 11 bases. Germline V lookup: CDR1 ENHRY, CDR2 SYGVKD. CDR3 length: 16 amino acids. Trimming took 4 bases from V and 0 from J; bases not matched to a gene: 4. The DNA of the CDR3 is TGTGCCATCAGTGGGACAGGGGGCGGAATGAACACTGAAGCTTTCTTT. This codes for CAISGTGGGMNTEAFF.

The rearrangement links TRBV19 to TRBJ2-2, with D possibly matching TRBD1 (5 bases). This CDR3 spans 14 amino acids. V was shortened by 7 bases and J by 4 bases, with 13 bases between the two germline ends. Germline V gives CDR1 LNHDA, CDR2 SQIVND (reference sequence). DNA for the CDR3: TGTGCCAGTAAGGGCCCAGGGATCACCGGGGAGCTGTTTTTT. It yields the protein CASKGPGITGELFF.

The sample holds one count of this clone. As DNA, the CDR3 is TGTGCCAGCAGTGGAGTTACAGGGTTTAGCTCTGGAAACACCATATATTTT. It codes for CASSGVTGFSSGNTIYF. The chain links TRBV6-1 to TRBJ1-3; tentative D call: TRBD1 (6 bases). The CDR3 covers 17 residues. Germline V gives CDR1 MNHNS, CDR2 SASEGT. Trimming removed 4 bases at V and 0 bases at J, with 16 bases between.

This clone was seen ten or more times. The chain uses TRBV7-9 and TRBJ1-1, with D possibly matching TRBD1 (6 bases). Germline CDR1 reads SEHNR; CDR2 reads FQNEAQ (reference sequence). Trimming removed 4 bases from V and 8 bases from J, with 11 bases in between. This CDR3 has 12 amino acids. CDR3 coding DNA: TGTGCCAGCAGCTCCCGGGACATGGAAGCTTTCTTT. It codes for CASSSRDMEAFF.

This clone has a single count. The chain combines TRBV6-2 or TRBV6-3 with TRBJ1-2; 9 nucleotides match TRBD1. The CDR3 consists of 15 residues. V lost 5 bases, J lost 2 bases, and 6 bases stayed unmatched. Germline lookup yields CDR1 MNHEY and CDR2 SVGEGT. CDR3 DNA: TGTGCCAGCAGTGACCGGGACAGGGCAAACTATGGCTACACCTTC. Amino acids: CASSDRDRANYGYTF.

This clone was found a few times. CDR3 coding DNA: TGTGCCAGCAGCTTGCAGGGGGCTCGAGAGACCCAGTACTTC. It encodes CASSLQGARETQYF. The chain carries TRBV5-4 and TRBJ2-5; 8 nucleotides agree with TRBD1. Germline values: CDR1 SGHNT, CDR2 YYREEE (reference sequence). V shed 1 base and J 4 bases; nucleotides not matched to a gene: 3. The CDR3 is 14 residues long.

This clone has a single count. This rearrangement joins TRBV7-3 to TRBJ2-3, with a weak D call TRBD1 (7 bases). V gave up 2 bases and J gave up 2 bases, with 14 bases separating them. This CDR3 has 16 residues. CDR1 and CDR2 from the germline V gene are SGHTA and FQGTGA. For the CDR3, the DNA is TGTGCCAGCAGCTTACAGGGGGGCATGGTCACAGATACGCAGTATTTT. Its translation: CASSLQGGMVTDTQYF.

The CDR3 loop reads CASSGASITKNIQYF. The CDR3 coding sequence is TGTGCCAGCAGTGGGGCATCTATAACCAAAAACATTCAGTACTTC. The chain combines TRBV2 with TRBJ2-4; no reliable D call. CDR1 is SNHLY, CDR2 FYNNEI, per germline. Deletions cut 4 bases from V and 2 bases from J, with 12 bases between. This CDR3 has 15 amino acids.

The rearrangement links TRBV5-1 to TRBJ1-1, with 7 positions matching TRBD1. The germline CDR1 and CDR2 sequences are SGHRS and YFSETQ. J gave up 11 bases and V 4 bases, and 14 bases lay outside the gene matches. CDR3 length: 14 residues. The CDR3 region is CASSLPSPGGTAFF. In nucleotides, the CDR3 is TGCGCCAGCAGCCTCCCTTCGCCAGGGGGTACGGCTTTCTTT.

V gene TRBV6-5 combines with J gene TRBJ2-3, with a possible D match to TRBD2 (5 bases). Trimming cost V 6 bases and J 1 base, with 14 bases left between them. This CDR3 contains 15 residues. CDR1 is MNHEY, CDR2 SVGAGI, per germline. The CDR3 coding sequence is TGTGCCAGCAGACCTGACTACCCTCGCACAGATACGCAGTATTTT. It codes for CASRPDYPRTDTQYF.

This chain links TRBV7-2 with TRBJ2-2, with a tentative D call TRBD2 (7 bases). Germline CDR1 is SGHTA and CDR2 is FQGNSA. The CDR3 contains 17 residues. V was shortened by 2 bases and J by 3 bases, with 16 bases between the two germline ends. The CDR3 loop is CASSLNFRGADTGELFF. CDR3 bases: TGTGCCAGCAGCTTAAATTTTCGGGGGGCGGACACCGGGGAGCTGTTTTTT.

The chain couples TRBV5-8 to TRBJ1-2, with D possibly matching TRBD1 (6 bases). Germline lookup yields CDR1 SGHTS and CDR2 YDEGEE. This CDR3 is built from 17 residues. The V end lost 2 bases, the J end lost 3 bases, and 20 bases lay between the germline ends. The CDR3 coding sequence is TGTGCCAGCAGCTTTCCGTATACAGGGAGGGAATACTATGGCTACACCTTC. Its protein product is CASSFPYTGREYYGYTF.

The chain joins TRBV6-5 to TRBJ1-4; tentative D call: TRBD1 (6 bases). Germline V lookup: CDR1 MNHEY, CDR2 SVGAGI. The CDR3 runs 14 residues. The V end was cut by 8 bases, the J end by 7 bases, with 17 bases between. CDR3 amino acids: CASEGGAMGEKLFF. CDR3 nucleotide sequence: TGTGCCAGCGAGGGGGGGGCGATGGGTGAAAAACTGTTTTTT.

This clone appeared a few times. The chain carries TRBV6-5 and TRBJ2-7, with TRBD2 matching 11 bases. The V gene end was trimmed by 8 bases and the J gene end by 4 bases; junction bases not matched to a gene: 4. This CDR3 is 13 amino acids long. Germline lookup yields CDR1 MNHEY and CDR2 SVGAGI. Here the CDR3 DNA reads TGTGCCAGCCGTAGCGGGGGGGCTTACGAGCAGTACTTC. It encodes CASRSGGAYEQYF.

The chain links TRBV12-3 or TRBV12-4 to TRBJ1-5; D call uncertain. The CDR3 loop spans 13 amino acids. Trimming took off 3 bases at V and 4 bases at J, with 7 bases between the two ends. The CDR3 coding sequence is TGTGCCAGCAGTTTCCCGGGGAATCAGCCCCAGCATTTT. This codes for CASSFPGNQPQHF.

The chain uses TRBV3-1 (or the pseudogene TRBV3-2) and TRBJ2-3; 8 nucleotides agree with TRBD2. Looked up from germline, CDR1 is LGHDT and CDR2 is YNNKEL (reference sequence). The CDR3 spans 13 residues. V trimming: 4 bases; J trimming: 5 bases; junction bases outside the gene matches: 2. The CDR3 nucleotides are TGTGCCAGCAGCCGAGGGACTAGAGATACGCAGTATTTT. Translating it yields CASSRGTRDTQYF.

This clone came up once. V gene TRBV7-9 combines with J gene TRBJ2-3, with D maybe TRBD2 (6 bases). V was pared by 5 bases and J by 0 bases, with 9 bases between. The CDR3 spans 14 residues. Germline CDR1 SEHNR, CDR2 FQNEAQ (reference sequence). CDR3 region: CASSPTSSTDTQYF. The DNA of the CDR3 is TGTGCCAGCAGCCCGACTAGTAGCACAGATACGCAGTATTTT.

The CDR3 DNA sequence: TGCGCCAGCAGCCTCTTCCTAGCGGGGGGGCCTCAAGAGACCCAGTACTTC. It is translated as CASSLFLAGGPQETQYF. This chain links TRBV4-3 with TRBJ2-5, with 12 nucleotides matching TRBD2. CDR3 length: 17 residues. V lost 4 bases, J lost 2 bases, and 8 bases stayed unmatched. Germline values: CDR1 LGHNA, CDR2 YSLEER.

This clone was observed a few times. The chain uses TRBV29-1 and TRBJ2-1; perhaps TRBD2 as D (6 bases). The germline V gene has CDR1 SQVTM and CDR2 ANQGSEA. V was cut by 1 base and J by 3 bases, with 10 bases left in between. This CDR3 region has 14 residues. CDR3 in amino acids: CSVEGRGDYNEQFF. In nucleotides, the CDR3 is TGCAGCGTTGAAGGGCGGGGAGACTACAATGAGCAGTTCTTC.

V and J are TRBV2 and TRBJ1-1; tentatively, D is TRBD1 (5 bases). V shed 6 bases and J shed 1 base, with 9 bases lying between them. Germline V gene sequence: CDR1 SNHLY, CDR2 FYNNEI. The CDR3 is made up of 13 amino acids. The CDR3: CASRVQANTEAFF. The CDR3 DNA is TGTGCCAGCAGAGTACAGGCGAACACTGAAGCTTTCTTT.

This clone was seen only a few times. The rearrangement uses TRBV29-1 and TRBJ1-1; the D gene is possibly TRBD1 (5 bases). The CDR3 consists of 14 residues. Trimming removed 3 bases from V and 0 bases from J, with 11 bases in between. Per germline, CDR1 SQVTM and CDR2 ANQGSEA. CDR3 in amino acids: CSVEGGLMNTEAFF. In DNA form, the CDR3 reads TGCAGCGTTGAGGGGGGACTCATGAACACTGAAGCTTTCTTT.

The chain links TRBV5-6 to TRBJ2-5; TRBD2 aligns across 7 bases. The CDR3 contains 13 residues. V lost 0 bases, J lost 7 bases, and 3 bases stayed unmatched. CDR1 SGHDT and CDR2 YYEEEE come from the germline V gene. For the CDR3, the DNA is TGTGCCAGCAGCTTGGCACCGGGGGGGACCCAGTACTTC. Residues: CASSLAPGGTQYF.

The J gene is TRBJ2-5, the V gene TRBV11-1, with 14 nucleotides matching TRBD2. J was trimmed by 11 bases and V by 5 bases; bases with no gene match: 10. Germline CDR1 reads SGHAT; CDR2 reads FQDESV (reference sequence). The CDR3 is 15 residues long. The CDR3 sequence is CASSQAGLAGGQQYF. The CDR3 region has the DNA TGTGCCAGCAGCCAAGCTGGACTAGCGGGGGGCCAGCAGTACTTC.